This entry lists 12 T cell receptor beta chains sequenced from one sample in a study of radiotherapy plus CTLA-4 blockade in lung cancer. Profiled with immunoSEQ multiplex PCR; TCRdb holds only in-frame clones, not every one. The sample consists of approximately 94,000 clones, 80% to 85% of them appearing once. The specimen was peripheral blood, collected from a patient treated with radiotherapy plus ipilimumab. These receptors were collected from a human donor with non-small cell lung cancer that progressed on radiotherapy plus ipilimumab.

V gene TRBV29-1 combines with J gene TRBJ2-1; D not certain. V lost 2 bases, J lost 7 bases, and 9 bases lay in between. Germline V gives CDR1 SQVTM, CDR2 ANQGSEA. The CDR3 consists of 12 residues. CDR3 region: CSVEPLGNEQFF. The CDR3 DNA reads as TGCAGCGTTGAACCCTTGGGGAATGAGCAGTTCTTC.

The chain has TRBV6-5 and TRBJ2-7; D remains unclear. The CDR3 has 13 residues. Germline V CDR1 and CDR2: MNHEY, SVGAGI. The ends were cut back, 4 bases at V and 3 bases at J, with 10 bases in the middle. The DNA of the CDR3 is TGTGCCAGCAGTTCTGAACAAATCTACGAGCAGTACTTC. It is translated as CASSSEQIYEQYF.

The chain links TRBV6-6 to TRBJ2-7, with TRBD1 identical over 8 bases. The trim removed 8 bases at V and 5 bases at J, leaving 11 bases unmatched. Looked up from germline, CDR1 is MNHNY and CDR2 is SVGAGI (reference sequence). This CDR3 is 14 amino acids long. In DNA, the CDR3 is TGTGCCAGCCGACAGGGGAATCCCACCCACGAGCAGTACGTC. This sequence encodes CASRQGNPTHEQYV.

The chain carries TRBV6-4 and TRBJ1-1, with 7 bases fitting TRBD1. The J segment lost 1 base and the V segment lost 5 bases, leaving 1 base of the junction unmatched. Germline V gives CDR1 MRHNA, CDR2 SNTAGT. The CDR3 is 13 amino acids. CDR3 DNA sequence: TGTGCCAGCAGTCGGGACAGGAACACTGAAGCTTTCTTT. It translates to CASSRDRNTEAFF.

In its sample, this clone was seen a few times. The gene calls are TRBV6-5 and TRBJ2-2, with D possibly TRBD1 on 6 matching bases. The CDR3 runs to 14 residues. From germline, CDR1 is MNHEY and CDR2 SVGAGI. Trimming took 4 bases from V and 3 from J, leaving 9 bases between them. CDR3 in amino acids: CASSLQGYTGELFF. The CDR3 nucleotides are TGTGCCAGCAGTTTACAGGGCTACACCGGGGAGCTGTTTTTT.

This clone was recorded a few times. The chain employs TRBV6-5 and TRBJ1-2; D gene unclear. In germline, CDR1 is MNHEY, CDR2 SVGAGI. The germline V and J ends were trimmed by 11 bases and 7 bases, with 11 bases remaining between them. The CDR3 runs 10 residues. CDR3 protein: CAARGGGYTF. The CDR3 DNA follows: TGTGCCGCCCGAGGAGGTGGCTACACCTTC.

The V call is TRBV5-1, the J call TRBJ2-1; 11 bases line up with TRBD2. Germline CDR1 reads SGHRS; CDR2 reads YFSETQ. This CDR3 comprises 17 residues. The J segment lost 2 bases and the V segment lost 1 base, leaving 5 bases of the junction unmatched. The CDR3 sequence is CASSLTSGSATYNEQFF. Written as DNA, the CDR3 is TGCGCCAGCAGCTTGACTAGCGGGAGTGCCACCTACAATGAGCAGTTCTTC.

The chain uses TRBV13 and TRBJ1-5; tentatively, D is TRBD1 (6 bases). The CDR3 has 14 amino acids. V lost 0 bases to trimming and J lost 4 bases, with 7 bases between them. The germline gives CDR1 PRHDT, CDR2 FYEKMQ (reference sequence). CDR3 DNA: TGTGCCAGCAGCTTAGGAGGGGGGAATCAGCCCCAGCATTTT. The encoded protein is CASSLGGGNQPQHF.

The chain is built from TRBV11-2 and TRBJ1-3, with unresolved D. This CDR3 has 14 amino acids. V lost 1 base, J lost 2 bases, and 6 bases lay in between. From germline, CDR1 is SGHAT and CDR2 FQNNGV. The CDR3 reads CASSLGVTGNTIYF. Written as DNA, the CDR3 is TGTGCCAGCAGCTTAGGTGTTACTGGAAACACCATATATTTT.

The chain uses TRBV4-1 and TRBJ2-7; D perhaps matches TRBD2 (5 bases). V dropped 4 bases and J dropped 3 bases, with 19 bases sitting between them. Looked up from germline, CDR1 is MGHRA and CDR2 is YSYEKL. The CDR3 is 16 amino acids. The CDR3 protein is CASSPIMAGGLYEQYF. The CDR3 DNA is TGCGCCAGCAGCCCTATCATGGCAGGTGGACTCTACGAGCAGTACTTC.

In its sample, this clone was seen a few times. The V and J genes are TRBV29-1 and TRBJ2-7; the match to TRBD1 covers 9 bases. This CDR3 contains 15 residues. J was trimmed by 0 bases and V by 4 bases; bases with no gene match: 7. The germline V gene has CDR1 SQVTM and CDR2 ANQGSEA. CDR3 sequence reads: CSVVPTGGFSYEQYF. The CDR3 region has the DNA TGCAGCGTTGTACCGACAGGGGGATTCTCCTACGAGCAGTACTTC.

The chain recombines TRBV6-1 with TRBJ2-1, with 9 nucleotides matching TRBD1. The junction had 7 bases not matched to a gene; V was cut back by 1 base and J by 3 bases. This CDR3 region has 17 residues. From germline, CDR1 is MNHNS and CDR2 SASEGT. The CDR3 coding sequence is TGTGCCAGCAGTGAAGGGCGGACAGGGGCGGTCTACAATGAGCAGTTCTTC. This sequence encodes CASSEGRTGAVYNEQFF.